Reported below is one TCR beta chain. This specimen comes from a study of CD8+CD57+ T cells in acquired aplastic anemia. Across the whole study: The DNA of sorted CD4+ and CD8+ cells averaged around 3 ug.

The CDR3 is 18 amino acids. CDR1 and CDR2 (germline): LNHDA, SQIVND (reference sequence). The V and J ends lost 4 bases and 0 bases, in that order; junction bases with no gene match: 9. Genomic DNA was employed as the template in profiling TCR beta VDJ and CDR3. TCRdb reprocessed the reads via MiXCR and lists one record per CDR3 protein. This table holds a few hundred thousand distinct CDR3 sequences, 30% to 40% found once. Sequenced sample: sorted CD4+, CD8+, or CD8+CD57+ T cells (not recorded which) from PBMCs. The chain uses TRBV19 and TRBJ2-2, with TRBD2 identical over 9 bases. The clonotype comes from a human donor in good health, serving as a control. CDR3 DNA sequence: TGTGCCAGTAGTAGAGGGTTCGAGCGGGGGGCGAACACCGGGGAGCTGTTTTTT. Translated, it gives CASSRGFERGANTGELFF.